This T cell receptor (beta chain) was sequenced for a study of human T cells and chemical hapten exposure. The CDR3 consists of 14 residues. The V and J ends lost 3 bases and 5 bases respectively, with 13 bases between them. The time point denotes: pre-sensitization, week 0. The treatment was: therapeutic diphenylcyclopropenone sensitization with weekly scalp DPC. This clonotype was detected ten times or more. From the RACE reads, TCRdb called clonotypes with MiXCR, one entry per CDR3 protein. The table has approximately 260,000 distinct CDR3 sequences, 7.7% seen once. The chain combines TRBV12-3 or TRBV12-4 with TRBJ2-5; D unresolved. The TCR was taken from a man aged 18-30 years with alopecia areata. Some clones in this sample may be carry-over from other donors' samples. Sequences were derived from whole blood, sampled in connection with sensitization to the hapten diphenylcyclopropenone (DPC). The CDR3 region is CASSFQGFGETQYF. The CDR3, as DNA: TGTGCCAGCAGTTTCCAAGGTTTTGGGGAGACCCAGTACTTC.